The 19 T cell receptor beta chains below all came from one sample that was sequenced in a study of T cell responses to AZD1222 COVID-19 vaccine. Only in-frame clones appear in the TCRdb table, and some are missing; sequencing was by immunoSEQ multiplex PCR. Found here are tens of thousands of clones, around nine tenths of them singletons; the top ten hold about 19%. The sample here was peripheral blood, taken on day 0 of AZD1222 vaccination. The source of these receptors is an adult in good health.

V gene TRBV7-2 combines with J gene TRBJ2-5; D gene ambiguous. The CDR3 sequence is 13 residues long. Per the germline V gene, CDR1 is SGHTA and CDR2 is FQGNSA. The V and J ends lost 2 bases and 4 bases respectively, with 8 bases between them. CDR3 residues: CASSLTVAETQYF. The CDR3, as DNA: TGTGCCAGCAGCTTAACCGTAGCAGAGACCCAGTACTTC. The full variable domain, in which reference TRBV7-2 and TRBJ2-5 provide the parts outside the CDR3, is GAGVSQSPSNKVTEKGKDVELRCDPISGHTALYWYRQSLGQGLEFLIYFQGNSAPDKSGLPSDRFSAERTGGSVSTLTIQRTQQEDSAVYLCASSLTVAETQYFGPGTRLLVL.

This chain joins TRBV21-1 and TRBJ1-6. TRBV21-1 is noted as a pseudogene. The CDR3 extends over 11 amino acids. The CDR3 coding sequence is TGTGCCAGCAGCAAAGCCCCCCCCCTCCACTTT. Its translation: CASSKAPPLHF.

The chain joins TRBV9 to TRBJ1-6; the D gene is possibly TRBD1 (5 bases). V lost 3 bases and J lost 10, with 14 bases in between. Germline-derived CDR1 and CDR2 are SGDLS and YYNGEE. The CDR3 runs to 14 residues. The CDR3 bases are TGTGCCAGCAGCGGGGGGGAGGGTCGATCACCCCTCCACTTT. Translated, it gives CASSGGEGRSPLHF.

The V and J genes are TRBV5-1 and TRBJ2-7, with D possibly matching TRBD2 (6 bases). The germline V gene encodes CDR1 SGHRS and CDR2 YFSETQ. Deletions cut 5 bases from V and 2 bases from J, with 14 bases between. The CDR3 extends over 14 amino acids. The CDR3 DNA reads TGCGCCAGCAGGATTTGGGAGGCAACCTACGAGCAGTACTTC. As protein: CASRIWEATYEQYF.

The chain joins TRBV5-6 to TRBJ1-5; D uncertain. The germline V and J ends were trimmed by 0 bases and 5 bases, with 6 bases remaining between them. The CDR3 spans 13 residues. Germline loops: CDR1 SGHDT, CDR2 YYEEEE. The CDR3 region has the DNA TGTGCCAGCAGCTTGGCTCTTCATCAGCCCCAGCATTTT. Its translation is CASSLALHQPQHF.

The chain recombines TRBV3-1 (or the pseudogene TRBV3-2) with TRBJ1-2; unclear D gene. The V gene lost 1 base and the J gene lost 5 bases, with 5 bases spanning the gap. This CDR3 comprises 12 residues. Germline V gene data show CDR1 as LGHDT and CDR2 as YNNKEL (reference sequence). This CDR3 reads CASSQGQYGYTF. Here the CDR3 DNA reads TGTGCCAGCAGCCAAGGCCAGTATGGCTACACCTTC.

The J gene is TRBJ2-1, the V gene TRBV6-5, with D possibly being TRBD2 (5 bases). Germline CDR1 MNHEY, CDR2 SVGAGI. The CDR3 is made up of 14 amino acids. V was pared by 2 bases and J by 8 bases, with 13 bases between. CDR3 region: CASSYDYSNDEQFF. CDR3 DNA sequence: TGTGCCAGCAGTTACGACTACTCAAACGATGAGCAGTTCTTC.

The DNA of the CDR3 is TGTGCCAGCAGCCTTTTGCGGGGCCAGCACAATGAGCAGTTCTTC. Encoded protein: CASSLLRGQHNEQFF. V and J are TRBV16 and TRBJ2-1; TRBD2 might be the D (6 bases). Germline lookup yields CDR1 KGHSY and CDR2 FQNENV. The CDR3 extends over 15 amino acids. With 4 bases removed from V and 5 bases from J, the gap between germline ends came to 15 bases.

This chain's CDR3 is CASSPRGTLSGELFF. The CDR3 region has the DNA TGTGCCAGCAGCCCCAGAGGGACTCTATCCGGGGAGCTGTTTTTT. The rearrangement uses TRBV9 and TRBJ2-2; maybe TRBD2 (6 bases). The CDR3 consists of 15 residues. Trimming shortened V by 4 bases and J by 6 bases, and 16 bases separated the two germline ends. CDR1 and CDR2 (germline): SGDLS, YYNGEE.

The V and J genes are TRBV5-1 and TRBJ1-1, with D perhaps matching TRBD1 (5 bases). Trimming left V 3 bases short and J 4 bases short, with 13 bases between. The CDR3 length is 14 residues. Germline V gene sequence: CDR1 SGHRS, CDR2 YFSETQ. Written as DNA, the CDR3 is TGCGCCAGCAGCTCCCTTGGGGGGACCACTGAAGCTTTCTTT. Translation: CASSSLGGTTEAFF.

This chain uses TRBV20-1 with TRBJ1-1; 7 nucleotides align to TRBD1. V shed 3 bases and J 8 bases; nucleotides not matched to a gene: 3. CDR1 and CDR2 (germline): DFQATT, SNEGSKA (reference sequence). The CDR3 runs to 11 residues. In DNA form, the CDR3 reads TGCAGTGCTAGGAGACAGGGAGAAGCTTTCTTT. This encodes CSARRQGEAFF.

The V and J genes are TRBV5-4 and TRBJ1-2; unclear D gene. The V end lost 0 bases, the J end lost 4 bases, and 16 bases lay between the germline ends. The CDR3 runs 16 residues. The germline gives CDR1 SGHNT, CDR2 YYREEE (reference sequence). DNA for the CDR3: TGTGCCAGCAGCTTGGGGCAGGACCCTCGGATCTATGGCTACACCTTC. Translation: CASSLGQDPRIYGYTF.

A few counts support this clone. The rearrangement links TRBV11-2 to TRBJ1-2; 7 nucleotides line up with TRBD1. The CDR3 loop spans 13 amino acids. Losses at the gene ends were 5 bases for V and 4 bases for J; bases not matched to a gene: 4. Germline V gene data show CDR1 as SGHAT and CDR2 as FQNNGV. The DNA for the CDR3 is TGTGCCAGCAGCAACAGGGGTGTCTATGGCTACACCTTC. It is translated as CASSNRGVYGYTF.

V gene TRBV10-3 combines with J gene TRBJ1-1; a weak D match, TRBD1 (5 bases). Germline CDR1 is ENHRY and CDR2 is SYGVKD. This CDR3 comprises 14 residues. V was shortened by 5 bases and J by 2 bases, with 12 bases between the two germline ends. CDR3 nucleotide sequence: TGTGCCATCAGTAAAGGGACGGGAAACACTGAAGCTTTCTTT. This encodes CAISKGTGNTEAFF.

This chain joins TRBV7-9 and TRBJ2-3; no reliable D call. Germline lookup yields CDR1 SEHNR and CDR2 FQNEAQ (reference sequence). This CDR3 is built from 14 residues. V gave up 5 bases and J gave up 8 bases, with 17 bases separating them. CDR3 amino acids: CASSLADPSSTQYF. As DNA, the CDR3 is TGTGCCAGCAGCCTCGCTGATCCTTCGTCTACGCAGTATTTT.

The chain has TRBV18 and TRBJ1-6; possible D gene TRBD1, 5 bases. CDR1 is KGHSH and CDR2 is LQKENI in the germline V gene. The CDR3 has 16 amino acids. V was trimmed by 3 bases and J by 8 bases, leaving 17 bases between them. CDR3 sequence reads: CASSPFMGGNDSPLHF. DNA for the CDR3: TGTGCCAGCTCACCGTTCATGGGGGGTAACGATTCACCCCTCCACTTT.

This chain uses TRBV6-6 with TRBJ1-2; 8 nucleotides agree with TRBD1. V gave up 5 bases and J gave up 6 bases; unmatched junction bases: 8. The germline gives CDR1 MNHNY, CDR2 SVGAGI (reference sequence). The CDR3 has 14 residues. The DNA for the CDR3 is TGTGCCAGCAGTCTCCGACAGGGGAGTAATGGCTACACCTTC. It encodes CASSLRQGSNGYTF.

This rearrangement joins TRBV25-1 to TRBJ1-4; no clear D. The CDR3 is 10 amino acids. Trimming removed 9 bases from V and 5 bases from J, with 4 bases in between. The V gene's germline CDR1 is MGHDK and CDR2 SYGVNS. For the CDR3, the DNA is TGTGCCAGTCTAAATGAAAAACTGTTTTTT. Its protein is CASLNEKLFF.

This clone was detected once. The chain employs TRBV4-3 and TRBJ2-6, with TRBD1 matching 7 bases. V shed 4 bases, J shed 2 bases, and the junction held 5 bases outside the gene matches. CDR1 LGHNA and CDR2 YSLEER come from the germline V gene. The CDR3 has 16 amino acids. CDR3 DNA sequence: TGCGCCAGCAGCCCGGACAGGCCCCCTGGGGCCAACGTCCTGACTTTC. This sequence encodes CASSPDRPPGANVLTF.